Below, 9 T cell receptor beta chains from the same sample are listed, as sequenced in a study of blood T cells in healthy people across ages. A sample-barcoded 5' primer and a J-beta primer mix were used in a second PCR of roughly 7 to 11 cycles. Using its own MiXCR run on the 5' RACE reads, TCRdb lists one record per CDR3 protein. The data contain around 1.7 million distinct CDR3 sequences, about 30% of them seen just once; the ten biggest clones take up 7.7%. The sequenced material came from blood. The receptors stem from a woman aged 25 to 39 in good health.

V usage is TRBV4-1 and J usage is TRBJ1-2; no reliable D call. Germline CDR1 is MGHRA and CDR2 is YSYEKL. Trimming pared 1 base from V and 13 bases from J, leaving 13 bases between. This CDR3 comprises 12 residues. The DNA for the CDR3 is TGCGCCAGCAGCCAAGGGTCCGGGGATGTCACCTTC. It encodes CASSQGSGDVTF.

This clonotype was counted at least ten times. The CDR3 loop reads CASSLIVSGSRNEQFF. In DNA, the CDR3 is TGTGCCAGCAGCTTAATTGTTAGCGGGAGTAGGAATGAGCAGTTCTTC. The rearrangement links TRBV11-2 to TRBJ2-1, with 9 bases aligning to TRBD2. J lost 7 bases, V lost 2 bases, and 9 bases had no gene match. Per germline, CDR1 SGHAT and CDR2 FQNNGV. This CDR3 is built from 16 residues. Together with reference TRBV11-2 and TRBJ2-1, the CDR3 gives the full variable domain: EAGVAQSPRYKIIEKRQSVAFWCNPISGHATLYWYQQILGQGPKLLIQFQNNGVVDDSQLPKDRFSAERLKGVDSTLKIQPAKLEDSAVYLCASSLIVSGSRNEQFFGPGTRLTVL.

This clonotype occurred once. J is TRBJ2-3 and V is TRBV12-3 or TRBV12-4; D tentatively fits TRBD1 or TRBD2 (5 bases each). This CDR3 is built from 16 residues. V gave up 6 bases and J gave up 4 bases, with 20 bases separating them. The CDR3 spells CASSLAWGQSADTQYF. In DNA, the CDR3 is TGTGCCAGCAGCCTAGCTTGGGGCCAGAGTGCAGATACGCAGTATTTT.

Notes on this clonotype: A clone one base away is much larger, so this may be a read error. This chain links TRBV5-1 with TRBJ2-7, with 10 bases fitting TRBD1. This CDR3 has 14 residues. Germline V gene lookup returns CDR1 SGHRS and CDR2 YFSETQ. This chain's CDR3 is CAGRGQGKINEQYF. The CDR3, as DNA: TGCGCCGGCAGGGGACAGGGGAAGATCAACGAGCAGTACTTC.

The rearrangement uses TRBV4-1 and TRBJ2-4; 7 nucleotides line up with TRBD2. The end of the DNA fits TRBJ2-7 better, so the J call may be wrong. The length of the CDR3 is 15 residues. Germline-derived CDR1 and CDR2 are MGHRA and YSYEKL. CDR3 protein: CASSQGVGGGNEQYF. The CDR3 DNA is TGCGCCAGCAGCCAAGGGGTCGGGGGAGGGAACGAGCAGTACTTC.

The V gene is TRBV7-2, the J gene TRBJ2-1; tentatively, D is TRBD1 (5 bases). The CDR3 totals 15 residues. Germline CDR1 and CDR2: SGHTA and FQGNSA. The ends were cut back, 1 base at V and 1 base at J, with 8 bases in the middle. CDR3 residues: CASSLEGRSYNEQFF. CDR3 DNA: TGTGCCAGCAGCTTAGAGGGGCGGTCCTACAATGAGCAGTTCTTC.

As to this clonotype: A much larger clone sits a single nucleotide away, making a read error possible. V gene TRBV6-6 combines with J gene TRBJ2-3, with 8 bases lining up with TRBD2. The germline CDR1 and CDR2 sequences are MNHNY and SVGAGI (reference sequence). This CDR3 contains 15 residues. Trimming removed 6 bases from V and 2 bases from J; junction bases left unmatched: 7. Here the CDR3 DNA reads TGTGCCAGCAGCCGGACTAGCTGGACCACAGATACGCAGTATTTT. This encodes CASSRTSWTTDTQYF.

This clonotype has a count of ten or more. Its ends do not fully match the called genes, so a read error is possible. The genes are TRBV9 and TRBJ2-7; 7 nucleotides match TRBD1. Germline CDR1 reads SGDLS; CDR2 reads YYNGEE. This CDR3 spans 14 amino acids. In nucleotides, the CDR3 is TGTGCCAGCAGTGTCCGACAGGGCCCCTATGAGCAGTACTTC. Its protein product is CASSVRQGPYEQYF.

This clonotype was observed a handful of times. The junction departs from germline at one end; a sequencing error may be responsible. The V call is TRBV7-4, the J call TRBJ1-2; D is perhaps TRBD1 (5 bases). The length of the CDR3 is 13 residues. Germline V CDR1 and CDR2: SGHVT, SQSDAQ. The CDR3 here is CASSGGSLYGCTF. The CDR3 DNA follows: TGTGCCAGCAGCGGGGGGTCTCTCTATGGCTGCACCTTC.